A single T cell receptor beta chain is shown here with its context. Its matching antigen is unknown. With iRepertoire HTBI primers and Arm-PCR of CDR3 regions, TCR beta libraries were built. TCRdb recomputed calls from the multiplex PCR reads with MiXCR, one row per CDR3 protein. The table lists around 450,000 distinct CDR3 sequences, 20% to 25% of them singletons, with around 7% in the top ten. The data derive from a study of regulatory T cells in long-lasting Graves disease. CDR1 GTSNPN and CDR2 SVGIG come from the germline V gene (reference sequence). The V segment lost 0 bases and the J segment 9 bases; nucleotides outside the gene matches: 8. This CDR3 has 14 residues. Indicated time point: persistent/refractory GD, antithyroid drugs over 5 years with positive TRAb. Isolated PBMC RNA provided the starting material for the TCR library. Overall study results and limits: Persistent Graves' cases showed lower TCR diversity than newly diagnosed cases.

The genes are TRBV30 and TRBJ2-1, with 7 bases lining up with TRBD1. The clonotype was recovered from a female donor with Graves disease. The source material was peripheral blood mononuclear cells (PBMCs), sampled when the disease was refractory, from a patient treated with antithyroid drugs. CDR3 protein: CAWSVQTGPIEQFF. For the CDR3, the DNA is TGTGCCTGGAGTGTACAGACAGGGCCGATTGAGCAGTTCTTC.